These 26 T cell receptor beta chains share one sample of origin, sequenced in a study of blood T cell repertoires in COVID-19. Assay used: immunoSEQ multiplex PCR; TCRdb lists only in-frame clones, some missing. The sample comprises tens of thousands of clones, around 86% of which are singletons, and approximately 3% rests with the top ten. Source material: peripheral blood. These receptors were collected from a man in his forties or fifties with active COVID-19.

The chain combines TRBV13 with TRBJ1-2, with D possibly TRBD1 on 5 matching bases. The CDR3 extends over 14 amino acids. Germline-derived CDR1 and CDR2 are PRHDT and FYEKMQ (reference sequence). V was trimmed by 2 bases and J by 6 bases, leaving 13 bases between them. The CDR3 nucleotides read TGTGCCAGCAGCTTACGGGTGACAGACGATGGCTACACCTTC. It is translated as CASSLRVTDDGYTF.

This rearrangement joins TRBV5-6 to TRBJ1-1; D gene uncertain. Germline V gene data show CDR1 as SGHDT and CDR2 as YYEEEE. The CDR3 sequence is 13 residues long. V was cut by 2 bases and J by 1 base, with 6 bases left in between. Here the CDR3 reads CASSLGRNTEAFF. Here the CDR3 DNA reads TGTGCCAGCAGCTTAGGGAGGAACACTGAAGCTTTCTTT.

The gene calls are TRBV6-5 and TRBJ2-3, with 9 bases matching TRBD1. The CDR3 length is 15 residues. CDR1 and CDR2 (germline): MNHEY, SVGAGI. The ends lost 7 bases at V and 5 bases at J; junction bases unmatched: 10. In nucleotides, the CDR3 is TGTGCCAGCACAAGGACAGGGGCGGAAATAGATACGCAGTATTTT. Translated, it gives CASTRTGAEIDTQYF.

The rearrangement uses TRBV24-1 and TRBJ2-7; D is perhaps TRBD1 (6 bases). There are 15 residues in the CDR3. Germline V CDR1 and CDR2: KGHDR, SFDVKD. V was pared by 4 bases and J by 1 base, with 13 bases between. This CDR3 reads CATSESGTPSYEQYF. CDR3 DNA: TGTGCCACCAGTGAGTCCGGGACACCTTCCTACGAGCAGTACTTC.

This clone occurred a few times. V gene TRBV10-2 combines with J gene TRBJ2-5; D unresolved. CDR3 length: 12 amino acids. The germline V and J ends were trimmed by 8 bases and 7 bases, with 14 bases remaining between them. Germline CDR1 reads WSHSY; CDR2 reads SAAADI. The CDR3 here is CASAPLSGTQYF. Here the CDR3 DNA reads TGCGCCAGCGCGCCTTTATCGGGGACCCAGTACTTC.

The CDR3 DNA is TGCGCCAGCGGGGCGAGCTCCTACGAGCAGTACTTC. Its protein product is CASGASSYEQYF. This chain connects TRBV10-1 to TRBJ2-7; TRBD1 is a possible D gene (5 bases). V shed 8 bases and J shed 0 bases, with 8 bases lying between them. Per the germline V gene, CDR1 is WNHNN and CDR2 is SYGVQD (reference sequence). This CDR3 is 12 amino acids long.

V is TRBV19 and J is TRBJ1-2; TRBD1 is a possible D gene (6 bases). CDR1 LNHDA and CDR2 SQIVND come from the germline V gene (reference sequence). This CDR3 contains 16 residues. V was trimmed by 4 bases and J by 6 bases, leaving 21 bases between them. Here the CDR3 DNA reads TGTGCCAGTAGTAATGGACAGTTAGGCTCCCGGGATGGCTACACCTTC. Translated, it gives CASSNGQLGSRDGYTF.

This chain's CDR3 is CASSMTPAGGGDTQYF. The CDR3 nucleotides are TGTGCCAGTAGTATGACACCAGCGGGTGGGGGAGATACGCAGTATTTT. V and J are TRBV19 and TRBJ2-3, with D maybe TRBD2 (6 bases). V lost 3 bases to trimming and J lost 5 bases, with 18 bases between them. The CDR3 contains 16 residues. The germline V gene encodes CDR1 LNHDA and CDR2 SQIVND (reference sequence). The full variable domain, in which reference TRBV19 and TRBJ2-3 provide the parts outside the CDR3, is DGGITQSPKYLFRKEGQNVTLSCEQNLNHDAMYWYRQDPGQGLRLIYYSQIVNDFQKGDIAEGYSVSREKKESFPLTVTSAQKNPTAFYLCASSMTPAGGGDTQYFGPGTRLTVL.

The chain joins TRBV19 to TRBJ1-3, with TRBD1 as a possible D gene (5 bases). Germline CDR1 LNHDA, CDR2 SQIVND (reference sequence). The V end lost 6 bases, the J end lost 0 bases, and 12 bases lay between the germline ends. CDR3 size: 15 residues. The CDR3 spells CASRRDGTSGNTIYF. The CDR3, as DNA: TGTGCCAGTAGGCGGGACGGGACCTCTGGAAACACCATATATTTT.

The V gene is TRBV6-2 or TRBV6-3, the J gene TRBJ1-1, with D unresolved. Germline V gene lookup returns CDR1 MNHEY and CDR2 SVGEGT. This CDR3 is built from 16 residues. The ends were cut back, 4 bases at V and 0 bases at J, with 15 bases in the middle. CDR3 protein: CASSWSTSQMNTEAFF. The CDR3, as DNA: TGTGCCAGCAGTTGGAGTACTAGTCAGATGAACACTGAAGCTTTCTTT.

Only one count was recorded for this clone. V usage is TRBV28 and J usage is TRBJ2-7; D is perhaps TRBD2 (6 bases). The germline gives CDR1 MDHEN, CDR2 SYDVKM. The V gene lost 3 bases and the J gene lost 4 bases, with 13 bases spanning the gap. The CDR3 has 14 amino acids. CDR3 protein: CASSFPGSRYEQYF. CDR3 in DNA: TGTGCCAGCAGTTTTCCCGGGAGTAGGTACGAGCAGTACTTC.

The rearrangement joins TRBV5-1 to TRBJ2-6; TRBD1 aligns across 8 bases. Germline trimming cut 3 bases from V and 0 bases from J; bases unmatched to any gene: 11. This CDR3 is 19 amino acids long. Germline V gene lookup returns CDR1 SGHRS and CDR2 YFSETQ. The DNA for the CDR3 is TGCGCCAGCAGCTCGAACCCGGGACAGGTGAACTCTGGGGCCAACGTCCTGACTTTC. Translated, it gives CASSSNPGQVNSGANVLTF.

The J gene is TRBJ2-2, the V gene TRBV7-2, with a tentative D call TRBD2 (5 bases). The CDR3 totals 14 residues. V was shortened by 6 bases and J by 4 bases, with 12 bases between the two germline ends. Germline CDR1 and CDR2: SGHTA and FQGNSA. CDR3 in DNA: TGTGCCAGCAGTCCGGGAAGTCGCACCGGGGAGCTGTTTTTT. Protein sequence: CASSPGSRTGELFF.

This chain joins TRBV7-3 and TRBJ1-3; possible D gene TRBD1, 6 bases. Germline V gene data show CDR1 as SGHTA and CDR2 as FQGTGA. This CDR3 comprises 18 residues. V lost 8 bases to trimming and J lost 2 bases, with 25 bases between them. The CDR3 loop reads CASHVPDPGESPGNTIYF. CDR3 coding DNA: TGTGCCAGCCACGTACCAGATCCAGGGGAGTCGCCTGGAAACACCATATATTTT.

The V call is TRBV9, the J call TRBJ2-1, with 7 bases aligning to TRBD2. V was pared by 7 bases and J by 6 bases, with 7 bases of the junction left unmatched. Germline V gene sequence: CDR1 SGDLS, CDR2 YYNGEE. The CDR3 loop spans 13 amino acids. CDR3 in amino acids: CASRPWEGNEQFF. The CDR3 nucleotides are TGTGCCAGCCGCCCCTGGGAGGGCAATGAGCAGTTCTTC.

As for this clone: A junction end diverges from the germline sequence, so it may reflect a read error. The chain has TRBV9 and TRBJ2-1, with D tentatively TRBD2 (6 bases). The CDR3 loop spans 15 amino acids. The germline gives CDR1 SGDLS, CDR2 YYNGEE. The CDR3 region has the DNA TGTGCCAGCAGCTCCCAGCGGGCCTCCTACAGTGAGCAGTTCTTC. Its protein is CASSSQRASYSEQFF.

The V call is TRBV4-3, the J call TRBJ2-4; the D is unclear. V shed 2 bases and J shed 6 bases, with 8 bases lying between them. Germline CDR1 LGHNA, CDR2 YSLEER. The CDR3 has 13 amino acids. CDR3 amino acids: CASSQSPANIQYF. The CDR3 bases are TGCGCCAGCAGCCAAAGCCCCGCAAACATTCAGTACTTC.

The chain combines TRBV7-6 with TRBJ1-3, with no clear D. With 4 bases removed from V and 0 bases from J, the gap between germline ends came to 10 bases. Germline CDR1 is SGHVS and CDR2 is FNYEAQ. This CDR3 contains 15 residues. The chain's CDR3 is CASSSDGFSGNTIYF. CDR3 DNA sequence: TGTGCCAGCAGCTCCGACGGGTTCTCTGGAAACACCATATATTTT.

This chain's CDR3 is CASKPGTGLGYGYTF. For the CDR3, the DNA is TGCGCCAGCAAACCCGGGACAGGGCTTGGCTATGGCTACACCTTC. J is TRBJ1-2 and V is TRBV10-2, with TRBD1 matching over 9 bases. Trimming cost V 7 bases and J 4 bases; bases outside gene matches: 10. Germline V gene data show CDR1 as WSHSY and CDR2 as SAAADI. The CDR3 runs 15 residues.

V usage is TRBV27 and J usage is TRBJ2-3; 7 nucleotides match TRBD1. In germline, CDR1 is MNHEY, CDR2 SMNVEV (reference sequence). The V and J ends lost 6 bases and 3 bases, in that order; junction bases with no gene match: 18. This CDR3 is 18 amino acids long. CDR3 amino acids: CASRFGTEPRLATDTQYF. In DNA, the CDR3 is TGTGCCAGCAGATTCGGGACAGAGCCTCGCCTCGCGACAGATACGCAGTATTTT.

This chain joins TRBV9 and TRBJ2-5; a possible D gene is TRBD1 (6 bases). V gave up 2 bases and J gave up 1 base, with 9 bases separating them. From germline, CDR1 is SGDLS and CDR2 YYNGEE. The CDR3 totals 14 residues. CDR3 sequence reads: CASSVSRGQETQYF. DNA for the CDR3: TGTGCCAGCAGCGTCTCCAGGGGCCAAGAGACCCAGTACTTC.

The V gene is TRBV6-5, the J gene TRBJ1-2; TRBD1 might be the D (6 bases). Germline values: CDR1 MNHEY, CDR2 SVGAGI. The CDR3 is 16 residues long. Trimming took off 0 bases at V and 7 bases at J, with 18 bases between the two ends. The CDR3 spells CASSYSSATGPGGYTF. The DNA of the CDR3 is TGTGCCAGCAGTTACTCGAGTGCAACAGGGCCTGGTGGCTACACCTTC.

This clone turned up a few times. V usage is TRBV4-2 and J usage is TRBJ2-5, with D possibly matching TRBD2 (6 bases). Germline V gene sequence: CDR1 LGHNA, CDR2 YNFKEQ. V gave up 4 bases and J gave up 5 bases, with 8 bases separating them. This CDR3 spans 12 amino acids. CDR3 sequence reads: CASSRAGETQYF. As DNA, the CDR3 is TGTGCCAGCAGCCGGGCGGGGGAGACCCAGTACTTC.

CDR3 sequence: CASSLQDSSYNEQFF. The CDR3 DNA reads as TGTGCCAGCAGCTTACAGGACAGTTCTTACAATGAGCAGTTCTTC. The J gene is TRBJ2-1, the V gene TRBV7-2; TRBD1 might be the D (6 bases). There are 15 residues in the CDR3. Trimming shortened V by 2 bases and J by 4 bases, and 12 bases separated the two germline ends. Germline lookup yields CDR1 SGHTA and CDR2 FQGNSA.

The CDR3 region has the DNA TGTGCCAGCAGCTTAGGGGCTAGCGGGAGTTGGTATGAGCAGTTCTTC. This translates into CASSLGASGSWYEQFF. V gene TRBV7-2 combines with J gene TRBJ2-1, with TRBD2 identical over 10 bases. The CDR3 is made up of 16 amino acids. The V and J ends lost 1 base and 8 bases, in that order; junction bases with no gene match: 8. Germline CDR1 SGHTA, CDR2 FQGNSA.

The chain carries TRBV7-2 and TRBJ2-1; 9 nucleotides match TRBD2. CDR1 and CDR2 from the germline V gene are SGHTA and FQGNSA. With 2 bases clipped from V and 9 bases from J, the junction kept 11 bases outside the gene matches. The CDR3 runs 16 residues. Here the CDR3 reads CASSLPGLAQRIEQFF. CDR3 DNA: TGTGCCAGCAGCTTACCGGGACTAGCCCAGAGGATTGAGCAGTTCTTC.